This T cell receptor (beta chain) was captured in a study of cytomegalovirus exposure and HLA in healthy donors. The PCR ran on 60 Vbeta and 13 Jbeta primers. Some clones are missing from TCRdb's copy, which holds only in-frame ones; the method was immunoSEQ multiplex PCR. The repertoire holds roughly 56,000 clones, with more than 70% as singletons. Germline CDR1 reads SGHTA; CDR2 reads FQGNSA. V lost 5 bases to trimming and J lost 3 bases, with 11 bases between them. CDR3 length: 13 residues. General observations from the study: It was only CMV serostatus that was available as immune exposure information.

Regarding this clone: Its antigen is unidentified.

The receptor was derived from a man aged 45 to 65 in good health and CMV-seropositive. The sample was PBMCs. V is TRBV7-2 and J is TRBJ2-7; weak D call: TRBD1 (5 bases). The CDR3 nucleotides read TGTGCCAGCAGCCCCCCCGGACACTACGAGCAGTACTTC. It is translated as CASSPPGHYEQYF.